This T cell receptor (beta chain) stems from a study of CD8 T cells in Susac syndrome. The overall study: At the time of blood draw, patients with Susac syndrome were therapy-naive, receiving corticosteroids, or receiving intravenous immunoglobulin alone. General study findings and limits: The number of individuals included in the study's TCR sequencing and HLA analysis was acknowledged as relatively small.

Germline V lookup: CDR1 GTSNPN, CDR2 SVGIG (reference sequence). The CDR3 consists of 11 residues. V dropped 1 base and J dropped 5 bases, with 3 bases sitting between them. An input of about 0.45 to 1 ug of RNA was subjected to reverse transcription using random hexamers. MiXCR, applied by TCRdb to the immunoSEQ multiplex PCR reads, yields one record per CDR3 protein. The top ten hold approximately 0.16% of the sample, which has around 200,000 distinct CDR3 sequences, around 93% seen once. A remark on this clonotype: Its target is unknown.

V gene TRBV30 combines with J gene TRBJ2-1; D gene unclear. The clonotype originates from a human donor with Susac syndrome. Sequencing input: CD8+ T cells from PBMCs. The CDR3 DNA sequence: TGTGCCTGGAGTGGGGACAATGAGCAGTTCTTC. It encodes CAWSGDNEQFF.